The 27 T cell receptor beta chains below come from one sample, sequenced in a study of brain T cells in children with intractable seizures. Sequencing was performed with immunoSEQ multiplex PCR; in TCRdb, only in-frame clones are kept and a portion is missing. The sample gives about 340,000 clones, more than 85% of which show up once; about 5.8% is in the top ten. Time point denoted: blood from clinic visit 5 months post-surgery; TSC patient then seizure free. Source: peripheral blood, taken less than 6 months after surgery. The receptors were gathered from a boy under three years old with tuberous sclerosis and intractable seizures.

This rearrangement joins TRBV12-3 or TRBV12-4 to TRBJ1-5; D not resolved. Between the trimmed V and J ends, which lost 6 bases and 5 bases, there was a span of 8 bases. The CDR3 runs 12 residues. The CDR3 coding sequence is TGTGCCAGCAGCGTGGGGTATCAGCCCCAGCATTTT. It translates to CASSVGYQPQHF.

J is TRBJ2-1 and V is TRBV11-2, with TRBD2 matching 7 bases. The CDR3 length is 14 residues. The germline gives CDR1 SGHAT, CDR2 FQNNGV. The V gene end was trimmed by 1 base and the J gene end by 4 bases; junction bases not matched to a gene: 1. CDR3 nucleotide sequence: TGTGCCAGCAGCTTAGCGGGGGGATACAATGAGCAGTTCTTC. It codes for CASSLAGGYNEQFF.

The chain carries TRBV9 and TRBJ2-1; TRBD2 agrees at 9 bases. In germline, CDR1 is SGDLS, CDR2 YYNGEE. V trimming: 4 bases; J trimming: 4 bases; junction bases outside the gene matches: 6. The length of the CDR3 is 15 residues. CDR3 bases: TGTGCCAGCAGCACCTTAGCGGGAGATTACAATGAGCAGTTCTTC. Translated: CASSTLAGDYNEQFF.

This clone has just one count. V is TRBV4-2 and J is TRBJ2-7; perhaps TRBD1 as D (6 bases). Trimming removed 1 base at V and 2 bases at J, with 9 bases between. Germline CDR1 and CDR2: LGHNA and YNFKEQ. This CDR3 contains 14 residues. CDR3 loop: CASSQVDSPYEQYF. In DNA form, the CDR3 reads TGTGCCAGCAGCCAAGTGGACAGTCCCTACGAGCAGTACTTC.

The rearrangement links TRBV5-1 to TRBJ2-1, with 7 bases fitting TRBD2. J was trimmed by 6 bases and V by 0 bases; bases with no gene match: 3. The CDR3 consists of 14 residues. From germline, CDR1 is SGHRS and CDR2 YFSETQ. CDR3 residues: CASSLELARNEQFF. CDR3 bases: TGCGCCAGCAGCTTGGAACTAGCGCGCAATGAGCAGTTCTTC.

The V gene is TRBV2, the J gene TRBJ1-1; no firm D call. Deletions cut 9 bases from V and 13 bases from J, with 21 bases between. Looked up from germline, CDR1 is SNHLY and CDR2 is FYNNEI. The CDR3 is 12 amino acids. The CDR3 spells CARPRRAVRNFF. CDR3 DNA sequence: TGTGCCAGACCCCGGCGGGCGGTAAGGAATTTCTTT.

The rearrangement joins TRBV6-5 to TRBJ2-5; TRBD1 might be the D (5 bases). The CDR3 has 13 residues. The V end was cut by 7 bases, the J end by 3 bases, with 12 bases between. The germline CDR1 and CDR2 sequences are MNHEY and SVGAGI. The CDR3 here is CASTRQLKETQYF. Here the CDR3 DNA reads TGTGCCAGCACCCGACAGTTAAAAGAGACCCAGTACTTC.

This chain uses TRBV2 with TRBJ2-7; 7 bases are shared with TRBD2. With V trimmed by 7 bases and J by 2 bases, 11 bases remained unmatched. The CDR3 length is 15 residues. Per germline, CDR1 SNHLY and CDR2 FYNNEI. The CDR3 region is CASTGPAGATYEQYF. The CDR3 bases are TGTGCCAGCACCGGACCCGCGGGAGCGACCTACGAGCAGTACTTC.

The gene calls are TRBV29-1 and TRBJ2-1; D perhaps matches TRBD1 (6 bases). Between the trimmed V and J ends, which lost 5 bases and 10 bases, there was a span of 15 bases. The germline V gene encodes CDR1 SQVTM and CDR2 ANQGSEA. The length of the CDR3 is 12 residues. CDR3 coding DNA: TGCAGCGTTCCTAGCCGTGGGGGCGAGCAGTTCTTC. It is translated as CSVPSRGGEQFF.

The gene calls are TRBV6-4 and TRBJ2-1; 7 bases agree with TRBD2. Per germline, CDR1 MRHNA and CDR2 SNTAGT. J gave up 5 bases and V 6 bases, and 7 bases lay outside the gene matches. This CDR3 spans 14 amino acids. The CDR3: CASSLSGDHNEQFF. The CDR3 DNA reads as TGTGCCAGCAGCCTCAGCGGGGATCACAATGAGCAGTTCTTC.

The CDR3 DNA follows: TGCGCCAGCAGCTTGCAGTCGCGGGGGGGGACTAATTCACCCCTCCACTTT. This gives the protein CASSLQSRGGTNSPLHF. The gene calls are TRBV5-1 and TRBJ1-6; D perhaps matches TRBD1 (5 bases). Germline values: CDR1 SGHRS, CDR2 YFSETQ. This CDR3 is built from 17 residues. V lost 1 base and J 6 bases, leaving 17 bases between the germline ends.

The V and J genes are TRBV24-1 and TRBJ1-2; no definite D call. V was pared by 1 base and J by 8 bases, with 7 bases between. Germline CDR1 reads KGHDR; CDR2 reads SFDVKD. This CDR3 region has 12 residues. The CDR3 sequence is CATSDFVEGYTF. In nucleotides, the CDR3 is TGTGCCACCAGTGATTTTGTAGAGGGCTACACCTTC.

This sequence joins TRBV19 and TRBJ2-7, with TRBD1 matching over 9 bases. CDR1 and CDR2 from the germline V gene are LNHDA and SQIVND (reference sequence). The CDR3 is 16 residues long. Trimming removed 5 bases from V and 1 base from J; junction bases left unmatched: 9. In nucleotides, the CDR3 is TGTGCCAGTAGTTCCCTCCTGGGGACAGGGTCCTACGAGCAGTACTTC. Amino acids: CASSSLLGTGSYEQYF.

This rearrangement joins TRBV5-1 to TRBJ2-2; maybe TRBD1 (5 bases). V lost 4 bases to trimming and J lost 2 bases, with 18 bases between them. The germline gives CDR1 SGHRS, CDR2 YFSETQ. The CDR3 is made up of 17 amino acids. CDR3 region: CASSTGTVSPNTGELFF. For the CDR3, the DNA is TGCGCCAGCAGCACAGGAACGGTCTCCCCCAACACCGGGGAGCTGTTTTTT.

In its sample, this clone was seen once. V gene TRBV30 combines with J gene TRBJ1-6; tentative D call: TRBD1 (5 bases). The CDR3 length is 13 residues. V was cut by 1 base and J by 7 bases, with 8 bases left in between. CDR1 and CDR2 (germline): GTSNPN, SVGIG (reference sequence). The CDR3 sequence: CAWSGGGNSPLHF. The CDR3 DNA reads TGTGCCTGGAGTGGGGGGGGGAATTCACCCCTCCACTTT.

The CDR3 region is CASSQAPGLANEQFF. CDR3 sequence (DNA): TGTGCCAGCAGCCAAGCCCCGGGACTAGCTAATGAGCAGTTCTTC. The chain joins TRBV3-1 (or the pseudogene TRBV3-2) to TRBJ2-1; TRBD2 matches 9 bases. Germline lookup yields CDR1 LGHDT and CDR2 YNNKEL (reference sequence). This CDR3 has 15 residues. J lost 7 bases, V lost 1 base, and 5 bases had no gene match.

CDR3 DNA: TGCGCCAGCAGCCAAGAGCGGGGGGACAGGGGTAAAAATGAGCAGTTCTTC. As protein: CASSQERGDRGKNEQFF. The genes are TRBV4-1 and TRBJ2-1; 10 bases align to TRBD1. Per the germline V gene, CDR1 is MGHRA and CDR2 is YSYEKL. With 0 bases clipped from V and 7 bases from J, the junction kept 9 bases outside the gene matches. The CDR3 runs 17 residues.

J is TRBJ2-7 and V is TRBV7-8; D unresolved. CDR1 and CDR2 from the germline V gene are SGHVS and FQNEAQ. CDR3 length: 13 residues. Between the trimmed V and J ends, which lost 5 bases and 0 bases, there was a span of 8 bases. Here the CDR3 reads CASSETNSYEQYF. The CDR3 DNA is TGTGCCAGCAGCGAAACTAACTCCTACGAGCAGTACTTC.

The table lists this clone with a few counts. This rearrangement joins TRBV12-3 or TRBV12-4 to TRBJ1-1; D remains ambiguous. Deletions cut 5 bases from V and 1 base from J, with 8 bases between. This CDR3 is 13 amino acids long. CDR3 sequence (DNA): TGTGCCAGCAGTCCCGGCCCGAACACTGAAGCTTTCTTT. Protein sequence: CASSPGPNTEAFF.

The chain carries TRBV27 and TRBJ2-1; the D is unclear. Germline CDR1 is MNHEY and CDR2 is SMNVEV (reference sequence). Trimming pared 8 bases from V and 2 bases from J, leaving 7 bases between. CDR3 size: 12 residues. This CDR3 is CASGFTYNEQFF. CDR3 coding DNA: TGTGCCAGCGGGTTTACCTACAATGAGCAGTTCTTC.

J is TRBJ2-3 and V is TRBV15; no clear D. Trimming stripped 0 bases from V and 6 bases from J, with 10 bases between. This CDR3 comprises 14 residues. Germline V lookup: CDR1 LNHNV, CDR2 YYDKDF (reference sequence). CDR3 in amino acids: CATSREGPEDTQYF. The CDR3 DNA reads TGTGCCACCAGCAGAGAAGGCCCGGAGGATACGCAGTATTTT.

In regard to this clone: Other nucleotide sequences in the sample specify the same CDR3. This sequence joins TRBV7-9 and TRBJ2-1; no firm D call. Per the germline V gene, CDR1 is SEHNR and CDR2 is FQNEAQ (reference sequence). V dropped 0 bases and J dropped 10 bases, with 7 bases sitting between them. This CDR3 has 12 residues. The CDR3 loop is CASSLAAGEQFF. For the CDR3, the DNA is TGTGCCAGCAGCTTAGCGGCCGGGGAGCAGTTCTTC.

The chain has TRBV19 and TRBJ1-4, with TRBD1 as a possible D gene (6 bases). Trimming left V 11 bases short and J 8 bases short, with 15 bases between. This CDR3 contains 12 residues. Germline V lookup: CDR1 LNHDA, CDR2 SQIVND (reference sequence). CDR3 protein: CAARGGYEKLFF. The DNA of the CDR3 is TGTGCCGCTAGGGGGGGTTACGAAAAACTGTTTTTT.

J is TRBJ1-5 and V is TRBV5-1; D perhaps matches TRBD1 (5 bases). Trimming took off 4 bases at V and 7 bases at J, with 15 bases between the two ends. The CDR3 has 14 amino acids. Germline lookup yields CDR1 SGHRS and CDR2 YFSETQ. The CDR3 loop is CASSPGDWGQPQHF. The CDR3 DNA reads TGCGCCAGCAGCCCTGGGGATTGGGGGCAGCCCCAGCATTTT.

This chain connects TRBV28 to TRBJ2-1; TRBD2 aligns across 9 bases. J was trimmed by 2 bases and V by 8 bases; bases with no gene match: 7. From germline, CDR1 is MDHEN and CDR2 SYDVKM. The CDR3 has 15 amino acids. This CDR3 reads CASSLGTSPYNEQFF. The CDR3 nucleotides read TGTGCCAGCTCCCTCGGGACTAGCCCCTACAATGAGCAGTTCTTC. Together with reference TRBV28 and TRBJ2-1, the CDR3 gives the full variable domain: DVKVTQSSRYLVKRTGEKVFLECVQDMDHENMFWYRQDPGLGLRLIYFSYDVKMKEKGDIPEGYSVSREKKERFSLILESASTNQTSMYLCASSLGTSPYNEQFFGPGTRLTVL.

The V gene is TRBV7-9, the J gene TRBJ2-7; D gene unclear. Trimming cost V 5 bases and J 0 bases, with 17 bases left between them. This CDR3 comprises 16 residues. Germline V gene lookup returns CDR1 SEHNR and CDR2 FQNEAQ (reference sequence). The CDR3 protein is CASSTISGARSYEQYF. The CDR3 DNA sequence: TGTGCCAGCAGCACAATCTCAGGTGCTCGCTCCTACGAGCAGTACTTC.

The rearrangement uses TRBV14 and TRBJ2-3; 8 bases are a match to TRBD1. The CDR3 covers 13 residues. In germline, CDR1 is SGHDN, CDR2 FVKESK. Trimming removed 6 bases from V and 4 bases from J; junction bases left unmatched: 3. The CDR3 DNA reads as TGTGCCAGCAGTCTACAGGGGGCAGATACGCAGTATTTT. Residues: CASSLQGADTQYF. Drawing the rest from reference TRBV14 and TRBJ2-3, the complete variable domain is EAGVTQFPSHSVIEKGQTVTLRCDPISGHDNLYWYRRVMGKEIKFLLHFVKESKQDESGMPNNRFLAERTGGTYSTLKVQPAELEDSGVYFCASSLQGADTQYFGPGTRLTVL.